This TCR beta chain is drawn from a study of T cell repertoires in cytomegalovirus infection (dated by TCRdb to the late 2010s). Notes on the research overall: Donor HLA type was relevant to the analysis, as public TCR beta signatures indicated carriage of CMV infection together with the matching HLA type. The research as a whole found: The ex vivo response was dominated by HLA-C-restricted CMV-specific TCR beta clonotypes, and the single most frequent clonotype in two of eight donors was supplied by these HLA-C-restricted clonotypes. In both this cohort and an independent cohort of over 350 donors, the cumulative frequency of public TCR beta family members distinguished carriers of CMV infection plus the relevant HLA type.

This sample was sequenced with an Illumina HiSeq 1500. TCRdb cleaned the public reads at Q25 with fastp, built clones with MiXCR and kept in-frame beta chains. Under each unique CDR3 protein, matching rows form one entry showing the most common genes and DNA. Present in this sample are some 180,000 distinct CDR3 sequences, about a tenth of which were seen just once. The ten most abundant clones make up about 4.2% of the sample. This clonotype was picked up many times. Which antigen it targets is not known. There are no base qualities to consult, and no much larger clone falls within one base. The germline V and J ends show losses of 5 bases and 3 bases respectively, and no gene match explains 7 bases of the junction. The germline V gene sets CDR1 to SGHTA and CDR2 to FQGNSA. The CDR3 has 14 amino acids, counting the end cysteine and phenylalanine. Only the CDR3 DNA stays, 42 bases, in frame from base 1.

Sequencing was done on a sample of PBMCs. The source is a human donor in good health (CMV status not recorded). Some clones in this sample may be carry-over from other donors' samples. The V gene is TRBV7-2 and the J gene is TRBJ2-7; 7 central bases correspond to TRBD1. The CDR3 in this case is CASSITGQNYEQYF. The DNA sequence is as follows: TGTGCCAGCAGCATCACGGGACAGAACTACGAGCAGTACTTC.